This entry is about one T cell receptor (beta chain). What it binds is not known. This sample stems from a study of blood T cells in healthy people across ages. CDR1 and CDR2 (germline): KGHDR, SFDVKD. The CDR3 runs 13 residues. V gave up 10 bases and J gave up 6 bases; unmatched junction bases: 8. Study results and limitations: Leaving the PBMCs unsorted stopped any conclusive comparison of naive versus antigen-experienced cells.

Then a second PCR, running roughly 7 to 11 cycles, was carried out with a sample-barcoded 5' primer and a J-beta primer mix. TCRdb itself ran the 5' RACE reads through MiXCR, one entry per CDR3 protein. Of about 640,000 distinct CDR3 sequences in the sample, about 43% were seen once. This chain links TRBV24-1 with TRBJ1-5; the match to TRBD1 covers 7 bases. This clonotype was sampled from a man older than 75 in good health. Material for sequencing was blood. DNA for the CDR3: TGTGCCACGAGCGACAGGGTGACTCAGCCCCAGCATTTT. This encodes CATSDRVTQPQHF.